The 27 T cell receptor beta chains in this list originate from one sample, sequenced in a study of CD8 T cells in ankylosing spondylitis. From the 5' RACE reads, TCRdb called clonotypes with MiXCR, one entry per CDR3 protein. This sample has roughly 200,000 distinct CDR3 sequences, with roughly 13% found just once. Sequencing used blood, either unsorted or a sorted T cell fraction (not recorded which). The receptors derive from a male donor with ankylosing spondylitis or in good health (not recorded which).

This clonotype was detected a few times. The rearrangement links TRBV7-9 to TRBJ1-2, with a weak D call TRBD1 (5 bases). The CDR3 runs 15 residues. Looked up from germline, CDR1 is SEHNR and CDR2 is FQNEAQ (reference sequence). The V end lost 5 bases, the J end lost 6 bases, and 19 bases lay between the germline ends. Here the CDR3 reads CASSLGGGVGDGYTF. CDR3 DNA sequence: TGTGCCAGCAGCCTAGGTGGGGGTGTTGGCGATGGCTACACCTTC.

The chain links TRBV5-6 to TRBJ2-7; D remains unclear. The CDR3 totals 12 residues. In germline, CDR1 is SGHDT, CDR2 YYEEEE. V lost 2 bases to trimming and J lost 5 bases, with 8 bases between them. In nucleotides, the CDR3 is TGTGCCAGCAGCTTCCTCCAGAACGAGCAGTACTTC. Encoded protein: CASSFLQNEQYF.

The chain couples TRBV6-6 to TRBJ1-6, with no clear D. Trimming removed 8 bases at V and 14 bases at J, with 16 bases between. The germline gives CDR1 MNHNY, CDR2 SVGAGI (reference sequence). The CDR3 runs 12 residues. The CDR3 bases are TGTGCCAGCGGGGAGACTAGAAGAACCCTCCACTTT. Translation: CASGETRRTLHF.

J is TRBJ1-1 and V is TRBV25-1, with D possibly being TRBD1 (6 bases). V lost 5 bases, J lost 6 bases, and 16 bases lay in between. In germline, CDR1 is MGHDK, CDR2 SYGVNS. The CDR3 spans 14 residues. In nucleotides, the CDR3 is TGTGCCAGCAGTCCTAGGGGGGGAACGGCTGAAGCTTTCTTT. This codes for CASSPRGGTAEAFF.

This clonotype was found a few times. The chain links TRBV6-5 to TRBJ2-1, with D possibly TRBD1 on 6 matching bases. The CDR3 extends over 13 amino acids. Germline lookup yields CDR1 MNHEY and CDR2 SVGAGI. V shed 0 bases and J shed 9 bases, with 9 bases lying between them. Written as DNA, the CDR3 is TGTGCCAGCAGTTACTCCACAGGGAGTGAGCAGTTCTTC. Protein sequence: CASSYSTGSEQFF.

The chain employs TRBV6-1 and TRBJ2-1; 11 bases match TRBD2. CDR3 length: 15 amino acids. V was clipped by 5 bases and J by 4 bases; unmatched bases: 4. Per germline, CDR1 MNHNS and CDR2 SASEGT. CDR3 residues: CASSIAGGLYNEQFF. CDR3 coding DNA: TGTGCCAGCAGTATAGCGGGAGGGCTATACAATGAGCAGTTCTTC.

This clonotype came up many times. The chain carries TRBV4-1 and TRBJ2-3; D unresolved. Germline CDR1 and CDR2: MGHRA and YSYEKL. V lost 0 bases to trimming and J lost 2 bases, with 9 bases between them. The CDR3 is made up of 15 amino acids. DNA of the CDR3: TGCGCCAGCAGCCAAGATATGGCAGCCACAGATACGCAGTATTTT. It encodes CASSQDMAATDTQYF.

The chain uses TRBV6-5 and TRBJ1-2, with D perhaps matching TRBD1 (5 bases). V lost 2 bases and J 6 bases, leaving 10 bases between the germline ends. The CDR3 is 13 residues long. Germline V CDR1 and CDR2: MNHEY, SVGAGI. CDR3 in amino acids: CASSYGGVDGYTF. CDR3 nucleotide sequence: TGTGCCAGCAGTTACGGGGGGGTTGATGGCTACACCTTC.

This clonotype was detected a few times. This sequence joins TRBV12-3 or TRBV12-4 and TRBJ2-1; D tentatively fits TRBD1 or TRBD2 (6 bases each). This CDR3 contains 13 residues. V gave up 5 bases and J gave up 8 bases, with 13 bases separating them. In DNA, the CDR3 is TGTGCCAGCAGTCCCCCGGGGGCAGATGAGCAGTTCTTC. Its translation: CASSPPGADEQFF.

This clonotype was seen more than once but under ten times. V usage is TRBV27 and J usage is TRBJ2-3; tentatively, D is TRBD1 (6 bases). The germline gives CDR1 MNHEY, CDR2 SMNVEV (reference sequence). The CDR3 loop spans 15 amino acids. Trimming cost V 3 bases and J 4 bases, with 14 bases left between them. The CDR3 bases are TGTGCCAGCAGTTTCCACAGGGCAAACCCAGATACGCAGTATTTT. Its translation: CASSFHRANPDTQYF.

This clonotype was seen more than once but under ten times. The V call is TRBV7-9, the J call TRBJ2-1; tentatively, D is TRBD1 (5 bases). V dropped 4 bases and J dropped 6 bases, with 7 bases sitting between them. Germline values: CDR1 SEHNR, CDR2 FQNEAQ (reference sequence). The CDR3 loop spans 12 amino acids. DNA of the CDR3: TGTGCCAGCAGCTCCGACAGCAATGAGCAGTTCTTC. Its protein is CASSSDSNEQFF.

The chain couples TRBV11-2 to TRBJ2-5, with 12 bases lining up with TRBD2. V shed 5 bases and J 5 bases; nucleotides not matched to a gene: 18. The CDR3 runs 19 residues. From germline, CDR1 is SGHAT and CDR2 FQNNGV. Written as DNA, the CDR3 is TGTGCCAGCAGCGGAGGAACCCCTAGCGGGGGGGCCCCGTGGGAGACCCAGTACTTC. Translated, it gives CASSGGTPSGGAPWETQYF. Based on the CDR3 plus reference TRBV11-2 and TRBJ2-5, the full variable domain is EAGVAQSPRYKIIEKRQSVAFWCNPISGHATLYWYQQILGQGPKLLIQFQNNGVVDDSQLPKDRFSAERLKGVDSTLKIQPAKLEDSAVYLCASSGGTPSGGAPWETQYFGPGTRLLVL.

This clonotype has only a few counts. V is TRBV27 and J is TRBJ2-7; the D is unclear. The CDR3 contains 15 residues. V was trimmed by 3 bases and J by 0 bases, leaving 12 bases between them. Germline CDR1 MNHEY, CDR2 SMNVEV (reference sequence). The CDR3: CASSFPPPSSYEQYF. The CDR3, as DNA: TGTGCCAGCAGTTTCCCCCCGCCTAGCTCCTACGAGCAGTACTTC.

The chain links TRBV3-1 to TRBJ2-3; D is perhaps TRBD1 or TRBD2 (5 bases each). The CDR3 has 14 amino acids. Trimming removed 4 bases from V and 4 bases from J, with 12 bases in between. Per germline, CDR1 LGHDT and CDR2 YNNKEL (reference sequence). CDR3: CASSPARGPDTQYF. The CDR3 nucleotides are TGTGCCAGCAGCCCAGCTCGGGGACCAGATACGCAGTATTTT.

This clonotype was counted between two and nine times. V is TRBV4-1 and J is TRBJ2-1; perhaps TRBD1 as D (5 bases). V lost 4 bases and J 2 bases, leaving 9 bases between the germline ends. The CDR3 covers 14 residues. CDR1 and CDR2 from the germline V gene are MGHRA and YSYEKL. Here the CDR3 reads CASSREGAYNEQFF. In nucleotides, the CDR3 is TGCGCCAGCAGCCGGGAAGGGGCCTACAATGAGCAGTTCTTC.

The V call is TRBV6-5, the J call TRBJ2-3, with D possibly TRBD1 on 6 matching bases. The germline gives CDR1 MNHEY, CDR2 SVGAGI. Trimming took off 3 bases at V and 6 bases at J, with 16 bases between the two ends. The CDR3 has 15 amino acids. The CDR3 DNA reads as TGTGCCAGCAGTTATACAGGGTCGTTTACGGATACGCAGTATTTT. Translating it yields CASSYTGSFTDTQYF.

J is TRBJ2-3 and V is TRBV12-3 or TRBV12-4; D assignment may be TRBD1 or TRBD2 (5 bases each). This CDR3 is built from 14 residues. The germline V and J ends were trimmed by 7 bases and 0 bases, with 11 bases remaining between them. The CDR3 region has the DNA TGTGCCAGCAACCGGGGCATTAGCACAGATACGCAGTATTTT. Protein sequence: CASNRGISTDTQYF.

The gene calls are TRBV5-1 and TRBJ2-3; D might be TRBD2 (5 bases). The V and J ends lost 0 bases and 6 bases respectively, with 17 bases between them. The CDR3 has 16 amino acids. CDR1 and CDR2 (germline): SGHRS, YFSETQ. The CDR3 is CASSLGPSLAADTQYF. The CDR3, as DNA: TGCGCCAGCAGCTTGGGTCCGAGTCTAGCAGCGGATACGCAGTATTTT.

The chain has TRBV29-1 and TRBJ2-3; D perhaps matches TRBD2 (7 bases). Trimming cost V 7 bases and J 2 bases, with 19 bases left between them. From germline, CDR1 is SQVTM and CDR2 ANQGSEA. The CDR3 covers 15 residues. The CDR3 here is CSARPPGGATDTQYF. DNA of the CDR3: TGCAGCGCCCGTCCCCCGGGGGGCGCCACAGATACGCAGTATTTT.

This clonotype turned up a few times. This rearrangement joins TRBV30 to TRBJ2-7; 9 bases are shared with TRBD1. From germline, CDR1 is GTSNPN and CDR2 SVGIG (reference sequence). This CDR3 is 14 amino acids long. J was trimmed by 1 base and V by 3 bases; bases with no gene match: 4. CDR3 protein: CAWSDRGVSYEQYF. The CDR3 region has the DNA TGTGCCTGGAGCGACAGGGGGGTTTCCTACGAGCAGTACTTC. Combining the CDR3 with reference TRBV30 and TRBJ2-7 gives the whole variable domain SQTIHQWPATLVQPVGSPLSLECTVEGTSNPNLYWYRQAAGRGLQLLFYSVGIGQISSEVPQNLSASRPQDRQFILSSKKLLLSDSGFYLCAWSDRGVSYEQYFGPGTRLTVT.

By sample fraction, this clonotype is medium-sized. The V gene is TRBV18, the J gene TRBJ1-6; no clear D gene. Germline CDR1 reads KGHSH; CDR2 reads LQKENI. This CDR3 is built from 13 residues. Trimming took off 1 base at V and 6 bases at J, with 4 bases between the two ends. In DNA, the CDR3 is TGTGCCAGCTCACCACGAGCTAATTCACCCCTCCACTTT. Translated: CASSPRANSPLHF.

In its sample, this clonotype was seen many times. V and J are TRBV5-1 and TRBJ1-5; 8 bases agree with TRBD1. Germline V gene data show CDR1 as SGHRS and CDR2 as YFSETQ. Losses at the gene ends were 4 bases for V and 4 bases for J; bases not matched to a gene: 7. The CDR3 has 15 amino acids. CDR3 DNA sequence: TGCGCCAGCAGCCTACCAGGGGGCAGAAATCAGCCCCAGCATTTT. Translating gives CASSLPGGRNQPQHF.

The chain combines TRBV11-3 with TRBJ2-5; TRBD1 agrees at 7 bases. In germline, CDR1 is SGHNT, CDR2 YENEEA. The CDR3 runs 14 residues. J lost 1 base, V lost 3 bases, and 2 bases had no gene match. DNA for the CDR3: TGTGCCAGCAGCTTGTGGGACAGCCAAGAGACCCAGTACTTC. Translated: CASSLWDSQETQYF.

The rearrangement uses TRBV7-9 and TRBJ2-1; TRBD2 agrees at 8 bases. The CDR3 has 15 amino acids. J lost 5 bases, V lost 4 bases, and 7 bases had no gene match. Germline V lookup: CDR1 SEHNR, CDR2 FQNEAQ (reference sequence). The CDR3 loop is CASSYLAGSHNEQFF. The CDR3 nucleotides read TGTGCCAGCAGCTACTTAGCGGGATCCCACAATGAGCAGTTCTTC.

The gene calls are TRBV6-1 and TRBJ1-2; D possibly corresponds to TRBD1 (5 bases). The CDR3 runs 14 residues. Between the trimmed V and J ends, which lost 1 base and 2 bases, there was a span of 8 bases. Germline V CDR1 and CDR2: MNHNS, SASEGT. CDR3 residues: CASSEEPGNYGYTF. The DNA for the CDR3 is TGTGCCAGCAGTGAAGAGCCAGGGAACTATGGCTACACCTTC.

This clonotype was found a few times. The V and J genes are TRBV5-1 and TRBJ2-1, with D perhaps TRBD1 (6 bases). CDR3 size: 13 residues. The germline gives CDR1 SGHRS, CDR2 YFSETQ. Trimming pared 0 bases from V and 7 bases from J, leaving 8 bases between. The DNA of the CDR3 is TGCGCCAGCAGCTTGGACAGGGTGAATGAGCAGTTCTTC. It specifies CASSLDRVNEQFF.

This clonotype came up many times. The CDR3 reads CATSDHRDRGQESYEQYF. DNA for the CDR3: TGTGCCACCAGTGATCACCGGGACAGGGGGCAAGAGTCCTACGAGCAGTACTTC. The genes are TRBV24-1 and TRBJ2-7, with TRBD1 identical over 12 bases. With V trimmed by 3 bases and J by 1 base, 9 bases remained unmatched. Germline-derived CDR1 and CDR2 are KGHDR and SFDVKD. The CDR3 runs to 18 residues.